The 25 T cell receptor beta chains below all came from one sample that was sequenced in a study of tumor-infiltrating lymphocytes in primary liver carcinoma. The authors made TCR beta cDNA from roughly 480 ng total RNA with a constant-region primer. Three nested multiplex PCR rounds, a slightly modified ARM-PCR, produced the libraries for TCR beta. Primers for the first two PCR rounds were TRBV1-TRBV30 forward primers and a C-beta reverse primer (about 11 cycles per round). TCRdb passed the multiplex PCR reads through MiXCR, listing each CDR3 protein once. The sample consists of more than 150,000 distinct CDR3 sequences, around 60% of them appearing once. Researchers drew blood RNA from unsorted whole blood and extracted germline DNA as well. The sample was peripheral blood. Every receptor here comes from a man aged 40-49 years with primary liver carcinoma and hepatitis B virus infection.

Only one count was recorded for this clonotype. One base away lies a much larger clone, so this may be a sequencing read error. The chain has TRBV29-1 and TRBJ2-7; 11 bases align to TRBD2. The germline V gene encodes CDR1 SQVTM and CDR2 ANQGSEA. Trimming took 4 bases from V and 2 from J; bases not matched to a gene: 1. The CDR3 loop spans 13 amino acids. CDR3 residues: CSVGLAGPYEQYF. CDR3 coding DNA: TGCAGCGTTGGACTAGCGGGACCCTACGAGCAGTACTTC.

A remark on this clonotype: The junction differs from germline at one of its ends, possibly a read error. The chain employs TRBV11-2 and TRBJ2-6; maybe TRBD1 (5 bases). CDR1 is SGHAT and CDR2 is FQNNGV in the germline V gene. This CDR3 has 16 residues. CDR3: CASSLDLSSGANILTF. The CDR3 DNA follows: TGTGCCAGCAGCTTAGACTTGAGCTCTGGGGCCAACATCCTGACTTTC. Based on the CDR3 plus reference TRBV11-2 and TRBJ2-6, the full variable domain is EAGVAQSPRYKIIEKRQSVAFWCNPISGHATLYWYQQILGQGPKLLIQFQNNGVVDDSQLPKDRFSAERLKGVDSTLKIQPAKLEDSAVYLCASSLDLSSGANILTFGAGSRLTVL.

V usage is TRBV4-1 and J usage is TRBJ1-4; possible D gene TRBD1, 5 bases. Germline V gene data show CDR1 as MGHRA and CDR2 as YSYEKL. The CDR3 is made up of 16 amino acids. V lost 4 bases and J 5 bases, leaving 17 bases between the germline ends. For the CDR3, the DNA is TGCGCCAGCAGCCGTCGTTGGGAGGGACTGAATGAAAAACTGTTTTTT. It codes for CASSRRWEGLNEKLFF.

A remark on this clonotype: One end of the junction does not line up with germline, which may come from a read error. The chain links TRBV11-2 to TRBJ2-2, with TRBD2 identical over 9 bases. This CDR3 is built from 18 residues. The germline gives CDR1 SGHAT, CDR2 FQNNGV. The CDR3 DNA reads as TGTGCCAGTAGCTTAGACGGGATAGCGGGAGTGGGCACCGGGGAGCTGTTTTTT. Amino acid sequence: CASSLDGIAGVGTGELFF.

The chain employs TRBV11-2 and TRBJ2-7; D may be TRBD1 (5 bases). V lost 2 bases, J lost 11 bases, and 19 bases lay in between. The germline V gene encodes CDR1 SGHAT and CDR2 FQNNGV. CDR3 length: 14 residues. The CDR3 region is CASSLIDGAYRKYF. The CDR3 nucleotides are TGTGCCAGCAGCTTAATCGACGGAGCCTACAGGAAGTACTTC.

This clonotype appeared once. V usage is TRBV6-5 and J usage is TRBJ2-1; TRBD2 matches at 7 bases. CDR1 is MNHEY and CDR2 is SVGAGI in the germline V gene. V was clipped by 7 bases and J by 2 bases; unmatched bases: 11. The CDR3 extends over 16 amino acids. As DNA, the CDR3 is TGTGCCAGCATCCCCCGTGCGGGAGTGACCTACAATGAGCAGTTCTTC. Amino acids: CASIPRAGVTYNEQFF.

A single count supports this clonotype. The CDR3 reads CASSPSSGNGDEQFF. The CDR3 nucleotides read TGTGCCAGCAGCCCCTCTAGCGGGAATGGTGATGAGCAGTTCTTC. V usage is TRBV11-3 and J usage is TRBJ2-1; 9 bases align to TRBD2. The ends lost 5 bases at V and 8 bases at J; junction bases unmatched: 10. The germline CDR1 and CDR2 sequences are SGHNT and YENEEA. The length of the CDR3 is 15 residues.

The genes are TRBV30 and TRBJ2-7, with D maybe TRBD1 (5 bases). The V end was cut by 1 base, the J end by 5 bases, with 12 bases between. The CDR3 spans 13 residues. Germline V gene lookup returns CDR1 GTSNPN and CDR2 SVGIG (reference sequence). CDR3 bases: TGTGCCTGGAGTGAATGGACAACCAACGAGCAGTACTTC. Protein sequence: CAWSEWTTNEQYF.

Notes on this clonotype: A much more abundant neighbour one base away suggests this may be a read error. The genes are TRBV6-2 or TRBV6-3 and TRBJ2-1; 7 nucleotides agree with TRBD1. This CDR3 contains 17 residues. Germline V gene lookup returns CDR1 MNHEY and CDR2 SVGEGT. CDR3: CSSTSDRAGGSYNEQFF. In DNA form, the CDR3 reads TGTTCCAGCACATCCGACAGGGCCGGAGGCTCCTACAATGAGCAGTTCTTC.

This clonotype showed up just a few times. This chain joins TRBV12-3 or TRBV12-4 and TRBJ1-2, with a tentative D call TRBD1 (5 bases). Trimming stripped 4 bases from V and 6 bases from J, with 15 bases between. The CDR3 runs to 14 residues. CDR3: CASSSTPRQNGYTF. The CDR3 bases are TGTGCCAGCAGTTCAACCCCCCGACAGAATGGCTACACCTTC.

A remark on this clonotype: This may arise from a read error, as a much more abundant clone is one base away. The chain is built from TRBV29-1 and TRBJ2-5, with D possibly matching TRBD1 (6 bases). The V gene lost 3 bases and the J gene lost 5 bases, with 7 bases spanning the gap. The germline gives CDR1 SQVTM, CDR2 ANQGSEA. The CDR3 consists of 11 residues. CDR3 coding DNA: TGCAGCGTTGAGAGGGGGGAGACCCAGTACTTC. It codes for CSVERGETQYF.

Worth noting for this clonotype: Its ends do not fully match the called genes, so a read error is possible. The J gene is TRBJ2-1, the V gene TRBV6-5, with 8 bases identical to TRBD1. The CDR3 has 15 residues. Germline V gene lookup returns CDR1 MNHEY and CDR2 SVGAGI. CDR3 in amino acids: CASRLTGVLYNEHFF. Here the CDR3 DNA reads TGTGCCAGCAGGCTGACAGGGGTCCTTTACAATGAGCACTTCTTC.

This clonotype was counted between two and nine times. The chain's CDR3 is CASSPSRQFRLLNQPQHF. The CDR3 nucleotides read TGTGCCAGCAGCCCTTCCAGACAGTTTCGGCTTCTTAATCAGCCCCAGCATTTT. This chain joins TRBV6-2 or TRBV6-3 and TRBJ1-5; D possibly corresponds to TRBD1 (5 bases). This CDR3 comprises 18 residues. In germline, CDR1 is MNHEY, CDR2 SVGEGT. Trimming stripped 6 bases from V and 4 bases from J, with 25 bases between.

Turning to this clonotype: The junction and the germline gene differ at one end; a read error may be behind it. The V gene is TRBV6-5, the J gene TRBJ1-6; D gene ambiguous. Germline-derived CDR1 and CDR2 are MNHEY and SVGAGI. The CDR3 runs to 13 residues. The CDR3 DNA reads as TGTGCCAGCACCCCCCGGAGGGATTCATCCCTCCACTTT. Amino acid sequence: CASTPRRDSSLHF.

CDR3 protein: CASNLHEQYF. The CDR3 DNA reads as TGTGCCAGCAATTTGCACGAGCAGTACTTC. This chain connects TRBV12-3 or TRBV12-4 to TRBJ2-7; no clear D gene. V gave up 7 bases and J gave up 5 bases, with 6 bases separating them. CDR3 size: 10 residues.

The rearrangement joins TRBV12-3 or TRBV12-4 to TRBJ1-1, with D perhaps matching TRBD1 (6 bases). The CDR3 length is 17 residues. Trimming cost V 5 bases and J 6 bases, with 25 bases left between them. In DNA form, the CDR3 reads TGTGCCAGCAGTCAACTCCCCCAGGGGAAGGGGGGGGCTGAAGCTTTCTTT. It translates to CASSQLPQGKGGAEAFF.

This clonotype occurred many times. V and J are TRBV6-1 and TRBJ2-5; possible D gene TRBD1, 6 bases. This CDR3 has 15 residues. The V gene lost 2 bases and the J gene lost 7 bases, with 17 bases spanning the gap. CDR1 is MNHNS and CDR2 is SASEGT in the germline V gene. CDR3 sequence: CASSELAGAFGTQYF. The CDR3 DNA reads TGTGCCAGCAGTGAATTAGCAGGGGCGTTTGGGACCCAGTACTTC.

This chain connects TRBV6-2 or TRBV6-3 to TRBJ2-7, with TRBD2 matching over 10 bases. The CDR3 totals 16 residues. After removal of 8 bases from V and 0 bases from J, the junction contained 10 bases not matched to a gene. From germline, CDR1 is MNHEY and CDR2 SVGEGT. CDR3 loop: CASCASGSTFSYEQYF. The CDR3 bases are TGTGCCAGCTGTGCTAGCGGGAGCACCTTCTCCTACGAGCAGTACTTC.

The chain employs TRBV6-1 and TRBJ2-7, with 8 nucleotides matching TRBD2. Losses at the gene ends were 10 bases for V and 1 base for J; bases not matched to a gene: 6. CDR1 and CDR2 from the germline V gene are MNHNS and SASEGT. This CDR3 is built from 13 residues. For the CDR3, the DNA is TGTGCCACCTGGACTAGCTGGTCCTACGAGCAGTACTTC. Translation gives CATWTSWSYEQYF.

This chain uses TRBV11-2 with TRBJ2-1, with TRBD2 identical over 13 bases. V was clipped by 5 bases and J by 10 bases; unmatched bases: 8. This CDR3 is built from 15 residues. CDR1 is SGHAT, CDR2 FQNNGV, per germline. The CDR3 DNA reads as TGTGCCAGCAGCATACCGGGACTAGCGGGATGGGAGCAGTTCTTC. Amino acid sequence: CASSIPGLAGWEQFF.

The chain has TRBV24-1 and TRBJ1-2, with D perhaps matching TRBD1 (5 bases). The germline V and J ends were trimmed by 12 bases and 4 bases, with 29 bases remaining between them. Germline loops: CDR1 KGHDR, CDR2 SFDVKD. This CDR3 has 17 amino acids. CDR3 sequence reads: CADPPPKSRGASYGYTF. The CDR3 bases are TGTGCCGACCCCCCGCCTAAAAGCCGGGGCGCTTCCTATGGCTACACCTTC.

This clonotype was detected a few times. The CDR3 bases are TGCAGCGCCGCTTATGCGAAGTTCTCTGGAAACACCATATATTTT. It specifies CSAAYAKFSGNTIYF. V is TRBV29-1 and J is TRBJ1-3, with no clear D. The CDR3 length is 15 residues. From germline, CDR1 is SQVTM and CDR2 ANQGSEA. V was shortened by 7 bases and J by 0 bases, with 16 bases between the two germline ends.

This clonotype was detected many times. This chain connects TRBV11-1 to TRBJ2-3; tentative D call: TRBD2 (5 bases). This CDR3 has 13 amino acids. From germline, CDR1 is SGHAT and CDR2 FQDESV (reference sequence). With 5 bases removed from V and 6 bases from J, the gap between germline ends came to 12 bases. CDR3 coding DNA: TGTGCCAGCAGCGGACTTGTAAGGGATACGCAGTATTTT. It codes for CASSGLVRDTQYF.

Comments on this clonotype: The germline gene is not matched at one end of the junction; a read error may be the cause. J is TRBJ2-1 and V is TRBV11-3, with D hard to call. Germline V gene lookup returns CDR1 SGHNT and CDR2 YENEEA. CDR3 length: 15 amino acids. CDR3 nucleotide sequence: TGTGGCAGCAGCTTAATGGCCGAATCCGACAATGAGCAGCTCTTC. This sequence encodes CGSSLMAESDNEQLF.

This sequence joins TRBV12-3 or TRBV12-4 and TRBJ1-2, with D possibly being TRBD1 (6 bases). This CDR3 spans 13 amino acids. V was trimmed by 5 bases and J by 4 bases, leaving 11 bases between them. The CDR3 DNA sequence: TGTGCCAGCAGTATCAGGGGAACCTATGGCTACACCTTC. Its translation is CASSIRGTYGYTF.